This TCR beta chain was retrieved from a study of T cell responses to AZD1222 COVID-19 vaccine. A word on this clone: Its target is not known.

Repertoires were generated with immunoSEQ multiplex PCR, while TCRdb's copy carries only in-frame clones and drops some. This sample yields some 110,000 clones, of which around 90% are seen a single time; 7% to 10% belongs to the top ten. Study results and caveats: Sampled repertoires all dated from after the peak T cell response. Spike as a whole was targeted by vaccine-associated CD4 TCRs, dominant at 160-218 and 743-854.

Sequenced here: peripheral blood, sampled on day 0 of AZD1222 vaccination. The sequence was obtained from an adult in good health.

The CDR3 DNA reads as TGTGCCTCCGGATGGGAGTCCTACGAGCAGTACTTC. Translation gives CASGWESYEQYF. The chain recombines TRBV5-8 with TRBJ2-7; the D gene is possibly TRBD2 (5 bases). With 10 bases removed from V and 1 base from J, the gap between germline ends came to 12 bases. The CDR3 extends over 12 amino acids. CDR1 is SGHTS, CDR2 YDEGEE, per germline.